The clone carrying this TCR beta chain has more than one count but fewer than ten. Preparing the TCRbeta library involved the use of unique molecular identifiers. TCRdb analysed the PCR reads with MiXCR anew, one entry per CDR3 protein. The repertoire holds about 370,000 distinct CDR3 sequences, with around 20% as singletons. These data are taken from a study of T-cell reconstitution after alpha-beta-depleted transplantation in children. The germline V and J ends were trimmed by 3 bases and 6 bases, with 14 bases remaining between them. The CDR3 is 14 amino acids. The sequence was obtained from a human donor who donated a stem cell graft to a child with acute myeloid leukemia. The chain has TRBV12-3 or TRBV12-4 and TRBJ1-2; perhaps TRBD1 as D (6 bases). Sample: PBMCs from the stem cell graft donor, taken from the stem cell graft. CDR3 nucleotides: TGTGCCAGCAGTTTCGCAGGGGCGAGGGATGGCTACACCTTC. Encoded protein: CASSFAGARDGYTF.